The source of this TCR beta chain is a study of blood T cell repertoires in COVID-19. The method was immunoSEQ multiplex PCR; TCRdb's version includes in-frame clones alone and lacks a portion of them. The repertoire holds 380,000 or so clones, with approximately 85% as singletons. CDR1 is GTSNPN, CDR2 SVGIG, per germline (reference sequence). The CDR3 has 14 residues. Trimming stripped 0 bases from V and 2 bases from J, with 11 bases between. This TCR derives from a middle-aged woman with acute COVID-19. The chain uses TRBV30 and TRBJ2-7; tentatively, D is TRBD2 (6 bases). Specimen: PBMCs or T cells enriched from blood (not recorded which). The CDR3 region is CAWSVLAQTYEQYF. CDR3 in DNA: TGTGCCTGGAGTGTACTAGCTCAAACCTACGAGCAGTACTTC.